The TCR beta chain described here comes from a study of cytomegalovirus exposure and HLA in healthy donors. Study-wide background: The 666 first-cohort repertoires shared a platform with the 130 or so validation repertoires, as reported in a later analysis.

Whole-study findings and limits: Researchers counted 150 to 200 TCR beta chains as cytomegalovirus-associated. Reports credit the classifier with highly specific, highly sensitive diagnosis of cytomegalovirus status.

Trimming left V 10 bases short and J 5 bases short, with 17 bases between. The CDR3 totals 14 residues. From germline, CDR1 is MNHNS and CDR2 SASEGT. The donors were members of the validation cohort, which comprised 120 subjects and was separate from the first cohort of roughly 700 subjects. Turning to this clone: Its antigen is undetermined.

TCRdb's copy holds only in-frame clones and misses some; the assay was immunoSEQ multiplex PCR. The sample carries about 120,000 clones, 89% recorded once. The sample was PBMCs. The chain is built from TRBV6-1 and TRBJ2-2; a weak D match, TRBD2 (6 bases). This clonotype was sampled from a young woman in good health and CMV-seronegative. CDR3: CATHHLRETGELFF. The CDR3 DNA reads as TGTGCCACCCACCATCTTCGGGAGACCGGGGAGCTGTTTTTT.